The entry that follows covers one T cell receptor beta chain sequence. Its cognate antigen is unknown. The CDR3 runs to 18 residues. V shed 5 bases, J shed 8 bases, and the junction held 17 bases outside the gene matches. Germline V lookup: CDR1 SGHTA, CDR2 FQGNSA. The sample originates from a study of identifying expanded T cells in peripheral blood. Repertoires were generated with immunoSEQ multiplex PCR, while TCRdb's copy carries only in-frame clones and drops some. This sample carries approximately 100,000 clones, around 88% of them seen once, and the ten largest clones take about 4%. Study-wide results and limits: Across healthy donors, higher total template counts meant significantly greater roughly 2-week count variance.

The source material was blood. The TCR comes from a person between 18 and 70 years old in good health. The chain joins TRBV7-2 to TRBJ2-1; 11 nucleotides match TRBD2. The CDR3 DNA reads as TGTGCCAGCAGCCAAACCCAGCTAGCGGGGGGTATTGTCCATGAGCAGTTCTTC. It codes for CASSQTQLAGGIVHEQFF. The variable domain in full, with the rest retrieved from reference TRBV7-2 and TRBJ2-1, is GAGVSQSPSNKVTEKGKDVELRCDPISGHTALYWYRQSLGQGLEFLIYFQGNSAPDKSGLPSDRFSAERTGGSVSTLTIQRTQQEDSAVYLCASSQTQLAGGIVHEQFFGPGTRLTVL.